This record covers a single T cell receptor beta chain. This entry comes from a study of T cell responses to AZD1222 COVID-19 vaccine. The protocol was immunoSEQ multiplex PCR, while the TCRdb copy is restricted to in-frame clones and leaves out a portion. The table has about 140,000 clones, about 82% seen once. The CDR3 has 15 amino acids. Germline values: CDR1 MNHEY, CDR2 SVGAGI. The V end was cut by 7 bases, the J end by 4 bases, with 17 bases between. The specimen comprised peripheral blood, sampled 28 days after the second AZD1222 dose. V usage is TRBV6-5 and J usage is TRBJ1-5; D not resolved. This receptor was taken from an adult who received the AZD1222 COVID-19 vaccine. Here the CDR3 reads CASILTPTDNQPQHF. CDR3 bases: TGTGCCAGCATTCTGACACCGACCGATAATCAGCCCCAGCATTTT.